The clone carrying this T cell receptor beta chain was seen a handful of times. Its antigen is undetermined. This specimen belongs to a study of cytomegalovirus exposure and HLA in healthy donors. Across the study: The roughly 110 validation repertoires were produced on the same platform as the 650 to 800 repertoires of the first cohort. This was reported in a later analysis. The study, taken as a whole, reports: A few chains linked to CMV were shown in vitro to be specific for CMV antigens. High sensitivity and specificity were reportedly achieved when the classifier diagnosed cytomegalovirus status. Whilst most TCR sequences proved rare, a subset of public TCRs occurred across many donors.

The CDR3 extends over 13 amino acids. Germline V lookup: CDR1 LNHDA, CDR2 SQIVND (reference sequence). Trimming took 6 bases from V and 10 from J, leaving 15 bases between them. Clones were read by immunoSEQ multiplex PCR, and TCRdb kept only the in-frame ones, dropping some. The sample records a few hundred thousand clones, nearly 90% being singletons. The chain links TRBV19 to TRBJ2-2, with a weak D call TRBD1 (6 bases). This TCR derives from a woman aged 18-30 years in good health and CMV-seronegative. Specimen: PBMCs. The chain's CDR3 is CASSPRTVLELFF. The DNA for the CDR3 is TGTGCCAGTAGCCCTCGGACAGTATTGGAGCTGTTTTTT.